This TCR beta chain was sequenced during a study of vaccination and CD4 T cells after COVID-19. General study points: Recorded median SARS-CoV-2-reactive clonotype numbers increased from 21 to 38 without reaching significance.

The treatment: roughly ten-day PBMC culture with coronavirus spike peptide pools or control peptides (ViraFEST assay). Collection of the unexposed donor's CD4+ T cells took place before the COVID-19 pandemic (2011-2018). Every well contained 1.5 million to 2.5 million PBMCs, which were grown with 10 IU/ml IL-2 and 10 ug/ml peptide pools. The V gene lost 9 bases and the J gene lost 7 bases, with 17 bases spanning the gap. Germline V gives CDR1 MNHNS, CDR2 SASEGT. The CDR3 has 13 residues. In its sample, this clonotype was seen a few times. What it recognizes is unknown. With the Oncomine TCR Beta short-read assay, DNA from cultured CD4+ T cells was sequenced. Using its own MiXCR run on the PCR reads, TCRdb lists one record per CDR3 protein. This table has 9,500 to 10,000 distinct CDR3 sequences, about a third appearing once.

The TCR comes from a human donor in good health. The chain uses TRBV6-1 and TRBJ2-3; D uncertain. The sample was CD4+ T cells from blood, cultured in vitro. Here the CDR3 DNA reads TGTGCCAGTCGACCGACCTCGGCTTATACGCAGTATTTT. This sequence encodes CASRPTSAYTQYF.